This T cell receptor (beta chain) was retrieved from a study of T-cell memory formation after mild COVID-19 (dated by TCRdb to the early 2020s). With regard to the full study: TCR sequence clusters from the two donors were largely donor specific. In a couple of donors, T-cell clones that expanded and contracted after mild COVID-19 were followed by sequencing TCRalpha and TCRbeta repertoires longitudinally. Two young, previously healthy adult volunteers made up the cohort, one male and one female. Study-wide conclusions, independent of this receptor: Only a couple of mild cases were covered by the study, and larger cohorts that include severe cases with pre-infection samples were considered necessary. Clones contracting from day 15 to 85 had balanced CD4/CD8 phenotypes, while a second wave expanding from day 15 to 37 was biased towards CD4+. Contracting CD4+ clones turned up mainly in the CM and EM memory subsets, whereas EMRA was where CD8+ clones were enriched. The detection of some responding clones in pre-infection memory suggests that pre-existing cross-reactive memory T cells joined the SARS-CoV-2 response. Whether the second-wave clones peaking on day 37 were SARS-CoV-2 specific was not confirmed.

From a lookup of the germline V gene, CDR1 and CDR2 are KGHDR and SFDVKD. V was cut back by 3 bases and J by 11 bases, leaving a gap of 9 bases between them. The CDR3 runs 11 residues from the cysteine to the phenylalanine. Only CDR3 DNA is held: 33 bases, read in frame from base 1. PBMCs were isolated by Ficoll-Paque density gradient centrifugation. Comment on this clonotype: Its antigen is unknown. Base qualities are not at hand, and no much larger clone is one base apart.

For sequencing, an Illumina NovaSeq 6000 was employed. TCRalpha and TCRbeta cDNA libraries were constructed by 5'RACE with constant-segment primers, with sample barcodes and unique molecular identifiers being introduced. Trizol reagent was used to extract RNA from every sample. Library amplification was performed in two PCR steps, and a second sample barcode and Illumina TruSeq adapters were introduced in the second step. Libraries were sequenced on an Illumina NovaSeq with 2 x 150 bp paired-end reads. The original methods were these. Reads were demultiplexed and collapsed into UMI-guided consensus sequences with migec v1.2.7. Using mixcr v2.1.11, UMI consensuses were aligned to TRA and TRB V and J templates and then assembled into clonotypes. Expanded or contracted clonotypes were those called significant by both edgeR and NoisET, with noise models trained on biological replicates. edgeR calls used a false discovery rate-adjusted p below 0.01 and a log2 fold-change threshold of 1. PCA with hierarchical clustering of max-normalized trajectories of the 1000 most abundant clonotypes was used as exploratory dynamics analysis. The CD4 or CD8 phenotype of responding clones was assigned using the separately sequenced CD4+ and CD8+ repertoires. Starting from the raw public reads, TCRdb applied fastp trimming at Q25, assembled clones with MiXCR and retained in-frame beta chains. Rows are unified per CDR3 protein, each entry keeping the most common DNA and genes. These V and J calls derive from TCRdb rather than the authors' analysis. The table for this sample lists about 50,000 distinct CDR3 sequences; over 9% of them were counted only once. The ten top clones hold 12% of the sample.

The material sequenced was PBMCs or a T cell subset sorted from them (not recorded which). The receptor's source is an adult woman who had mild COVID-19 (a few samples of this study predate the infection). The sample titles of this study are shuffled in the database, so cell type and time point are left out; the donor was told from shared clones. The V and J genes are TRBV24-1 and TRBJ1-1, with the identity of the D gene unclear. The CDR3 protein is CATSDQSGAFF. The nucleotide sequence reads TGTGCCACCAGTGATCAATCGGGGGCTTTCTTT.